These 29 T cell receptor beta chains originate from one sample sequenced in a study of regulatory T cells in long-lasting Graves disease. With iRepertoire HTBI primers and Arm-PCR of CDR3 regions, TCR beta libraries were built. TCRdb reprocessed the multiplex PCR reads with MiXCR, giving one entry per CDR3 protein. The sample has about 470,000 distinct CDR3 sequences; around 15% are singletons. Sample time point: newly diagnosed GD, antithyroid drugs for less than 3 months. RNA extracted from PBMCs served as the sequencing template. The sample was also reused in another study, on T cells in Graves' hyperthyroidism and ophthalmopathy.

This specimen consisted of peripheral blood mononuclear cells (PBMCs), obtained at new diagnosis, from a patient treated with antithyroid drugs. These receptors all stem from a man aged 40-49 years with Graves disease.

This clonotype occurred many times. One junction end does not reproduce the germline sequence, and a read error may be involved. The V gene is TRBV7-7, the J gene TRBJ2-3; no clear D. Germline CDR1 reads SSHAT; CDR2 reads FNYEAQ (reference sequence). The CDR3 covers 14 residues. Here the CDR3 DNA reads TGTGCTAGCAGCTTGGGGTATGTGGAAGATACGCAGTATTTT. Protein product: CASSLGYVEDTQYF.

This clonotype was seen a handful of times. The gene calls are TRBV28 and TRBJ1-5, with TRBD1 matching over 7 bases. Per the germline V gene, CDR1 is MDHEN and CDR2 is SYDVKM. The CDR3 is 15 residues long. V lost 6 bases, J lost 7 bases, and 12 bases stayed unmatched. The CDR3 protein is CASSPNYRGGQPQHF. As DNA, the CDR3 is TGTGCCAGCAGCCCAAATTACAGGGGTGGACAGCCCCAGCATTTT.

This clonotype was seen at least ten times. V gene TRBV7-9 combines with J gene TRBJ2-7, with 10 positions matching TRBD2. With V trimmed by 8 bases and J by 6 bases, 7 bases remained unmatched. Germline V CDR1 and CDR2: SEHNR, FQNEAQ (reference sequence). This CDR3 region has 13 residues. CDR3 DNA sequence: TGTGCCAGCGCGCTAGCGGGAGCCGGCGAGCAGTACTTC. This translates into CASALAGAGEQYF.

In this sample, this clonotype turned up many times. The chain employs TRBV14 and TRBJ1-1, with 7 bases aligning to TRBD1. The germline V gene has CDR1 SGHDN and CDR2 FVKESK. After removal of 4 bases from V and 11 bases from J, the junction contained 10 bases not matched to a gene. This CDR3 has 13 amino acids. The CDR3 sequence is CASSRTGSSSAFF. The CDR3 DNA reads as TGTGCCAGCAGCCGGACAGGTTCGTCTAGCGCTTTCTTT.

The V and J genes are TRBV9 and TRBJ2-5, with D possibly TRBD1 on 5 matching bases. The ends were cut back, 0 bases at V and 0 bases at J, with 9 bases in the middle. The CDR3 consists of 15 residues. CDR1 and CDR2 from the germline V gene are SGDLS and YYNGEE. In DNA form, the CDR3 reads TGTGCCAGCAGCGTAGGTGGACATGACCAAGAGACCCAGTACTTC. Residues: CASSVGGHDQETQYF.

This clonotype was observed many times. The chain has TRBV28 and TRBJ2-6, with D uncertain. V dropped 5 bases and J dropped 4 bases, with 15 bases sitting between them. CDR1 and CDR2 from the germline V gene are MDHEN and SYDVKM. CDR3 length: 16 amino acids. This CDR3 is CASSPAGRSGANVLTF. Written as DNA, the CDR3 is TGTGCCAGCAGTCCCGCCGGCAGATCCGGGGCCAACGTCCTGACTTTC.

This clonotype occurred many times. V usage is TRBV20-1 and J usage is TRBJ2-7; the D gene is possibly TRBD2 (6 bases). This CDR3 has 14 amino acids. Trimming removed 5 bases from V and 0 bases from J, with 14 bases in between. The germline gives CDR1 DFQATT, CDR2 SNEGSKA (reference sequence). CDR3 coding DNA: TGCAGTGCTGTTACTAGCCTTAGCTCCTACGAGCAGTACTTC. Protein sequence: CSAVTSLSSYEQYF.

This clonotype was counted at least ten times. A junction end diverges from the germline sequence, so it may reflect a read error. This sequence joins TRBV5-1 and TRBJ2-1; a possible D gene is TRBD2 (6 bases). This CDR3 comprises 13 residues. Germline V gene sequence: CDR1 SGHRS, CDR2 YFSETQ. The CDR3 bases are TGTGCCAGCAGTTTGGGAGGCAGGGATGAGCAGTTCTTC. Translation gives CASSLGGRDEQFF.

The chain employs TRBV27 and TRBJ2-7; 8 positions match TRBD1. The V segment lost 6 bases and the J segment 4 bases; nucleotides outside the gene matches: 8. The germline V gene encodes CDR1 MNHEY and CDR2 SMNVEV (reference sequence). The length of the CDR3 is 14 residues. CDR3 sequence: CASRPGQGGYEQYF. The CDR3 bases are TGTGCCAGCAGGCCCGGACAGGGAGGATACGAGCAGTACTTC.

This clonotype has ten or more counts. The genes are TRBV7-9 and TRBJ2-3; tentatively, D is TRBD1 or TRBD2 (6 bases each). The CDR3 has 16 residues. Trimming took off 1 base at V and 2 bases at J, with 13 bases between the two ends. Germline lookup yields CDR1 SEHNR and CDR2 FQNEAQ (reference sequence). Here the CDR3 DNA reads TGTGCCAGCAGCTTAGACGGGGGCAGACACACAGATACGCAGTATTTT. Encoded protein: CASSLDGGRHTDTQYF. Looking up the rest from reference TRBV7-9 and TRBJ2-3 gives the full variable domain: DTGVSQNPRHKITKRGQNVTFRCDPISEHNRLYWYRQTLGQGPEFLTYFQNEAQLEKSRLLSDRFSAERPKGSFSTLEIQRTEQGDSAMYLCASSLDGGRHTDTQYFGPGTRLTVL.

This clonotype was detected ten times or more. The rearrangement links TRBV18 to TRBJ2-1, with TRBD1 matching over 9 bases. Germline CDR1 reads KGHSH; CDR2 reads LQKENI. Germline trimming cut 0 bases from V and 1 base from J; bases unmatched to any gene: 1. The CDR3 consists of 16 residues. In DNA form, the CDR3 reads TGTGCCAGCTCACCACCGACAGGGGGATCCTACAATGAGCAGTTCTTC. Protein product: CASSPPTGGSYNEQFF.

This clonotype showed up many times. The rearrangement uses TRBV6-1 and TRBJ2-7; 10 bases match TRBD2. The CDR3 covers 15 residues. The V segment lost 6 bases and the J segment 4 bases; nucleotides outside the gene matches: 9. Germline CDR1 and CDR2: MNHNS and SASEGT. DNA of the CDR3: TGTGCCAGCAGCCAGAGCGCTAGCGGGAGATACGAGCAGTACTTC. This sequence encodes CASSQSASGRYEQYF.

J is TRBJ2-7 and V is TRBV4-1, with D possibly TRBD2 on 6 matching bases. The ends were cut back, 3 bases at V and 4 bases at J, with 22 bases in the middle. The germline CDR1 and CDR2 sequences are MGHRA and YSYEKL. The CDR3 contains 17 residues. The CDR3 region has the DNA TGCGCCAGCAGCCACCTATACGGGGGTTCGGCGCTTTACGAGCAGTACTTC. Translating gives CASSHLYGGSALYEQYF.

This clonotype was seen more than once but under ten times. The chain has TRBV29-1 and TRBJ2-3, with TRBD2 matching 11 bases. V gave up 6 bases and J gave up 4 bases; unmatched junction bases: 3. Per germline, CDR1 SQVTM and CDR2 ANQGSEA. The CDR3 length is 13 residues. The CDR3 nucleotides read TGCAGCGTGGGTAGCGGGAGGGCAGATACGCAGTATTTT. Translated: CSVGSGRADTQYF.

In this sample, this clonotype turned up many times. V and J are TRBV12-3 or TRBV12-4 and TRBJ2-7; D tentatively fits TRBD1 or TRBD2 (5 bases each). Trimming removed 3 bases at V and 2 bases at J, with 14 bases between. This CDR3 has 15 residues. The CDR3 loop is CASSFRRDGPYEQYF. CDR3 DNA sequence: TGTGCCAGCAGTTTTCGCCGGGACGGTCCCTACGAGCAGTACTTC.

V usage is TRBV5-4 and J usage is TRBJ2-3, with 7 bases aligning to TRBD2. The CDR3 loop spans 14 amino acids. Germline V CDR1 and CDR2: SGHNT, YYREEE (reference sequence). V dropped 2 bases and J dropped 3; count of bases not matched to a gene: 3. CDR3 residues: CASSFAGATDTQYF. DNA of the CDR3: TGTGCCAGCAGCTTTGCGGGAGCTACAGATACGCAGTATTTT.

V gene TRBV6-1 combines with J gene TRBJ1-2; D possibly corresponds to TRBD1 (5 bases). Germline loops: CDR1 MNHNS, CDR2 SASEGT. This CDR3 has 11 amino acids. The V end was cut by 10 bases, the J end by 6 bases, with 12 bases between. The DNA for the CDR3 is TGTGCCACCACGGGGGGTGATGGCTACACCTTC. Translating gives CATTGGDGYTF.

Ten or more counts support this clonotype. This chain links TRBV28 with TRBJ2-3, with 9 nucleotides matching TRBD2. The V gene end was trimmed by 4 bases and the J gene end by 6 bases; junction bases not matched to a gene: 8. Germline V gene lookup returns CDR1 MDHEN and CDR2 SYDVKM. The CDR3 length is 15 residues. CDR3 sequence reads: CASSYPGLASDTQYF. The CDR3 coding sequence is TGTGCCAGCAGTTACCCGGGACTAGCTTCTGATACGCAGTATTTT.

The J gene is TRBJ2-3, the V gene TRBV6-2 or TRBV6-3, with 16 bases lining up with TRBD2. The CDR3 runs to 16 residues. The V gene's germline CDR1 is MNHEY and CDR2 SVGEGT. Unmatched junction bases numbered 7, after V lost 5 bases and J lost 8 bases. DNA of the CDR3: TGTGCCAGCAGTGCTACGGGACTAGCGGGAGGGCCTACGCAGTATTTT. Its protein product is CASSATGLAGGPTQYF.

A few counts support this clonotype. CDR3 amino acids: CASSTAAVYGYTF. The DNA of the CDR3 is TGTGCCAGCAGTACCGCCGCGGTCTATGGCTACACCTTC. The V and J genes are TRBV6-1 and TRBJ1-2; unclear D gene. The CDR3 is 13 residues long. The V gene lost 5 bases and the J gene lost 4 bases, with 11 bases spanning the gap. Germline V gives CDR1 MNHNS, CDR2 SASEGT.

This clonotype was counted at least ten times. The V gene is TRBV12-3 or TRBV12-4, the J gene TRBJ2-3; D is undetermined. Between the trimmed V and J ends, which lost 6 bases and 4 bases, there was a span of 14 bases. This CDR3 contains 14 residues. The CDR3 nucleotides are TGTGCCAGCAGCTCGACCCTTGTCGCAGATACGCAGTATTTT. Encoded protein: CASSSTLVADTQYF.

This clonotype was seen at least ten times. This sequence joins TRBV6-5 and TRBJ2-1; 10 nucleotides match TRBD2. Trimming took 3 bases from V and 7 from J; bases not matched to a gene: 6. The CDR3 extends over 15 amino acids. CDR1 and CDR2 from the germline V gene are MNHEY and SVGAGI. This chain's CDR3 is CASSYSGTSVNEQFF. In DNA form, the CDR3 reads TGTGCCAGCAGTTATTCCGGGACTAGCGTAAATGAGCAGTTCTTC.

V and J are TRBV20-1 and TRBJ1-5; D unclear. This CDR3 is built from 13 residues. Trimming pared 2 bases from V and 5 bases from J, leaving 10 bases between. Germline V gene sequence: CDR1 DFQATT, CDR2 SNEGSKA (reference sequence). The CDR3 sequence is CSARPVRDQPQHF. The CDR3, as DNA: TGCAGTGCTAGACCGGTGCGGGATCAGCCCCAGCATTTT.

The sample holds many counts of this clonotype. The CDR3 protein is CASSRDYRVPDEQYF. The CDR3 nucleotides read TGCGCCAGCAGCCGGGACTACAGGGTTCCCGACGAGCAGTACTTC. The chain joins TRBV5-1 to TRBJ2-7, with D perhaps matching TRBD2 (7 bases). With 4 bases removed from V and 5 bases from J, the gap between germline ends came to 19 bases. Germline V gene lookup returns CDR1 SGHRS and CDR2 YFSETQ. CDR3 length equals 15 residues.

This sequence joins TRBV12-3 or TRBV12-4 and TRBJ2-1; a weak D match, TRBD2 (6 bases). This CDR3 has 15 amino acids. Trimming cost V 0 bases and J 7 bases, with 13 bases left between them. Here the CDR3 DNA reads TGTGCCAGCAGTTTAGCGGGGGGTTTCGGGAATGAGCAGTTCTTC. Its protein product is CASSLAGGFGNEQFF.

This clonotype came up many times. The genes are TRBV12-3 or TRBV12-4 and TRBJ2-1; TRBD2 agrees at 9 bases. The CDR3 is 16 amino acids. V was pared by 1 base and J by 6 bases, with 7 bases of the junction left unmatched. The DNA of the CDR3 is TGTGCCAGCAGTTTAGGTCTAGCGGGACGGTCCAATGAGCAGTTCTTC. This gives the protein CASSLGLAGRSNEQFF.

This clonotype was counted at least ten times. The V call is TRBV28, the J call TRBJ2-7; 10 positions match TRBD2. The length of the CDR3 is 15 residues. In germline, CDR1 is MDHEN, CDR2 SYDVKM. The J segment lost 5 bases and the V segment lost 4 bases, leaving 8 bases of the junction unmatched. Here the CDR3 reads CASSSRGLASHEQYF. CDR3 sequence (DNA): TGTGCCAGCAGTTCGAGGGGACTAGCGAGTCACGAGCAGTACTTC. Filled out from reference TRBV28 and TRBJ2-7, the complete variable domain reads DVKVTQSSRYLVKRTGEKVFLECVQDMDHENMFWYRQDPGLGLRLIYFSYDVKMKEKGDIPEGYSVSREKKERFSLILESASTNQTSMYLCASSSRGLASHEQYFGPGTRLTVT.

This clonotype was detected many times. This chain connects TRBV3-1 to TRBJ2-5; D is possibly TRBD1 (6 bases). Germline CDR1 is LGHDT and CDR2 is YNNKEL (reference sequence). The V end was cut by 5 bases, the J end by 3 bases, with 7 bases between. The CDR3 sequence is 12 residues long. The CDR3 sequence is CASSGGKETQYF. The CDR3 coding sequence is TGTGCCAGCAGCGGGGGCAAAGAGACCCAGTACTTC.

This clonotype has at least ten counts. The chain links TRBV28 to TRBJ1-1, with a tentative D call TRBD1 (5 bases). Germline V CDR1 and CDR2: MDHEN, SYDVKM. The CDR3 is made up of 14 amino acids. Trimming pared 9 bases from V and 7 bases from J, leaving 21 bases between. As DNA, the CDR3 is TGTGCCAGTATCCGCGGTCAGGGTCAAGGTGAAGCTTTCTTT. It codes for CASIRGQGQGEAFF.